The T cell receptor beta chain under discussion was sequenced for a study of blood T cell repertoires in COVID-19. Study information: Samples of COVID-19 (acute and convalescent) were obtained from the United States, Italy and Spain. Sample material is recorded as cDNA or gDNA derived from T cells, B-cell-depleted T cells, or PBMCs.

V lost 5 bases to trimming and J lost 2 bases; unmatched junction nucleotides: 5. The CDR3 consists of 15 residues. The germline gives CDR1 SGHRS, CDR2 YFSETQ. The table came from immunoSEQ multiplex PCR; TCRdb's copy has only in-frame clones and leaves some out. This table has some 53,000 clones, about 90% appearing once. The chain employs TRBV5-1 and TRBJ2-3; 10 nucleotides match TRBD2. Sequenced material: peripheral blood. This receptor was taken from a human donor with active COVID-19. The donor label of this sample is uncertain. CDR3 region: CASRLAGAHTDTQYF. The DNA for the CDR3 is TGCGCCAGCAGGCTAGCGGGGGCCCACACAGATACGCAGTATTTT.